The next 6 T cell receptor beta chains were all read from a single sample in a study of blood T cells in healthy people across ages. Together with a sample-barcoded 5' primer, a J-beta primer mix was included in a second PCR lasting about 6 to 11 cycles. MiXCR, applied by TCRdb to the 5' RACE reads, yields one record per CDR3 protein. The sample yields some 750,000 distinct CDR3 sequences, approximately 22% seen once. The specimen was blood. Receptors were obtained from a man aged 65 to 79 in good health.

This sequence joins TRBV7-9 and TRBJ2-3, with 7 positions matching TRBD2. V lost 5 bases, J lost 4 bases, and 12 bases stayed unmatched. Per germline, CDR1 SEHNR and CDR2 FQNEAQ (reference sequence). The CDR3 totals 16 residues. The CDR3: CASSQGLVMSPDTQYF. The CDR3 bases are TGTGCCAGCAGCCAAGGACTAGTCATGTCCCCAGATACGCAGTATTTT.

CDR3 nucleotides: TGTGCCAGCAGCTTCGGGACTAGCGCCTTAAATGAGCAGTTCTTC. It translates to CASSFGTSALNEQFF. This chain links TRBV7-9 with TRBJ2-5; TRBD2 agrees at 10 bases. TRBJ2-1 explains the end of the DNA better; the J call may be wrong. The CDR3 totals 15 residues. Looked up from germline, CDR1 is SEHNR and CDR2 is FQNEAQ (reference sequence).

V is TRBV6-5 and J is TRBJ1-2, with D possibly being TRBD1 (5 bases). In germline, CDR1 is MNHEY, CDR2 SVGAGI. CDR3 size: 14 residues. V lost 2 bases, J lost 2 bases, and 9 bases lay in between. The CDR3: CASSYEGPNYGYTF. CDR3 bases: TGTGCCAGCAGTTACGAGGGGCCCAACTATGGCTACACCTTC.

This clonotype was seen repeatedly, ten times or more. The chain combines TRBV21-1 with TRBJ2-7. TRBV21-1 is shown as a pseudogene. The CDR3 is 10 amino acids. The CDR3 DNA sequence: TGTGCCAGCCCAACCTACGAGCAGTACGTC. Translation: CASPTYEQYV.

CDR3 coding DNA: TGTGCCAGCAGTTTTGGACAGATAAGCTCCTACGAGCAGTACGTC. Its protein is CASSFGQISSYEQYV. The chain carries TRBV12-3 or TRBV12-4 and TRBJ2-5; a possible D gene is TRBD1 (6 bases). The tail of the sequence fits TRBJ2-7 better, so the J call may be wrong. CDR3 length: 15 amino acids.

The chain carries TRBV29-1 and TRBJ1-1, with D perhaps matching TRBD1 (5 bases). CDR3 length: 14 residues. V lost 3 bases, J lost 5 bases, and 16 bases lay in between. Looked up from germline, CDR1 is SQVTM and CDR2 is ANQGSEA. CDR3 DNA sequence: TGCAGCGTTGATGGGTCAGCCAGGGATACTGAAGCTTTCTTT. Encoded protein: CSVDGSARDTEAFF.